This TCR beta chain comes out of a study of identical twins. Study-level points and caveats: Twin sharing of out-of-frame TCR alpha was underestimated by models in monozygotic pairs.

TCRdb processed the 5' RACE reads anew with MiXCR; each CDR3 protein has one entry. The table has around 95,000 distinct CDR3 sequences, 5.9% seen once. In regard to this clonotype: Its specificity is unknown.

Per germline, CDR1 LGHNT and CDR2 FRNRAP. This CDR3 contains 14 residues. V shed 9 bases and J 8 bases; nucleotides not matched to a gene: 9. The rearrangement uses TRBV12-5 and TRBJ2-1; TRBD1 aligns across 11 bases. The clonotype originates from a woman aged 45-59 years in good health. The sample taken for sequencing was memory T cells sorted from blood. For the CDR3, the DNA is TGTGCTAGCAACCGGGACAGGGGGTGGGATGAGCAGTTCTTC. It specifies CASNRDRGWDEQFF.